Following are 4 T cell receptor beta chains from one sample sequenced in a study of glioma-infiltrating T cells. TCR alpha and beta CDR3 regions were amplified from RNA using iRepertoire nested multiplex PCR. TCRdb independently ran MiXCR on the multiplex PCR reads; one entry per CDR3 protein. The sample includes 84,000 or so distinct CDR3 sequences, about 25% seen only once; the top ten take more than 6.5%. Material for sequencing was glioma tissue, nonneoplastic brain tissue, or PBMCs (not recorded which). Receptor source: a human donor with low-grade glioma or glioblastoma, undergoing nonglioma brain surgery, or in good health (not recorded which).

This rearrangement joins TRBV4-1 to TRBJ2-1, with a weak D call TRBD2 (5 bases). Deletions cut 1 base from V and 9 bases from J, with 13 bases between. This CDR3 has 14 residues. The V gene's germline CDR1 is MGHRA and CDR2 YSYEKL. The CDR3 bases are TGCGCCAGCAGCCAAGCAGCACTAGTATTTGAGCAGTTCTTC. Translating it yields CASSQAALVFEQFF.

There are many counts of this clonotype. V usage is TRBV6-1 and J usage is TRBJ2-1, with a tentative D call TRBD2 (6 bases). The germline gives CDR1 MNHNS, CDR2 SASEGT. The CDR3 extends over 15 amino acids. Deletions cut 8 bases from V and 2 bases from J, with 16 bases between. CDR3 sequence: CASARSGAAYNEQFF. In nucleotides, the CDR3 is TGTGCCAGCGCGCGTTCGGGAGCTGCCTACAATGAGCAGTTCTTC.

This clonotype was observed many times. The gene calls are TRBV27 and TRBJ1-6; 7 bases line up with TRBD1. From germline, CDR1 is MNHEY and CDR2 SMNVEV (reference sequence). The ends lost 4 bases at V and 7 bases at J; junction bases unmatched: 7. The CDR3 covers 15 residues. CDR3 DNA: TGTGCCAGCAGTTATACCGGGACAGAGAATTCACCCCTCCACTTT. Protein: CASSYTGTENSPLHF.

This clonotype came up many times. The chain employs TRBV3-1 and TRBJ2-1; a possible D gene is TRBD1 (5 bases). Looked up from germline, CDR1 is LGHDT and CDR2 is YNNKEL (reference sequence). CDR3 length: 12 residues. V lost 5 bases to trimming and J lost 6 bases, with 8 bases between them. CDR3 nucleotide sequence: TGTGCCAGCAGCAGGACACTCAATGAGCAGTTCTTC. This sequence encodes CASSRTLNEQFF.